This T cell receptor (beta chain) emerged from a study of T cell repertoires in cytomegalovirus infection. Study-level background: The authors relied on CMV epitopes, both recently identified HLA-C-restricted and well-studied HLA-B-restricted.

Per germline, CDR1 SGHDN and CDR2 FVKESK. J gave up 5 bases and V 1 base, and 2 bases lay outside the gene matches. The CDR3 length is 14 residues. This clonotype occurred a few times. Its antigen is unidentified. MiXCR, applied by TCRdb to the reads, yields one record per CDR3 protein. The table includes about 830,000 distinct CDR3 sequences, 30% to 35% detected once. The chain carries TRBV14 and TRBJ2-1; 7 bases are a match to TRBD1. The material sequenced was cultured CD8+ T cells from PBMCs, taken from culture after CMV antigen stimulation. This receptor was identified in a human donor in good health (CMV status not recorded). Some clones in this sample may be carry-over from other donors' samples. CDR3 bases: TGTGCCAGCAGCCAAGGCCAGGGGGACAATGAGCAGTTCTTC. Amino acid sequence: CASSQGQGDNEQFF.